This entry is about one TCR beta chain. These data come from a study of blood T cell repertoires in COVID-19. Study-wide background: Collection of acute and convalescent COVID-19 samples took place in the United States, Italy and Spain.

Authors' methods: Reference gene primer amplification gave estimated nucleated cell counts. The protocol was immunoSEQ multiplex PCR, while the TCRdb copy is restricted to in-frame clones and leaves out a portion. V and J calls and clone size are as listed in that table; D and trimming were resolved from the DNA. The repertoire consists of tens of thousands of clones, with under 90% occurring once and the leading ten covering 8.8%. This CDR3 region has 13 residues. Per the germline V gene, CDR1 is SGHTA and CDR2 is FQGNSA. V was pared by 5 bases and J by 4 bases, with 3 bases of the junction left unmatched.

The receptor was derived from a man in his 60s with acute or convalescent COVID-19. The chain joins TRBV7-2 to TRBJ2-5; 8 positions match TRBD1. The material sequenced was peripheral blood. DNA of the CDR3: TGTGCCAGCAGCGGACAGGGATCAGAGACCCAGTACTTC. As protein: CASSGQGSETQYF.